The clone carrying this TCR beta chain was observed once. CD8+ and CD4+ blood T cells underwent TCR beta sequencing. The multiple sclerosis controls were treatment-naive patients with relapsing-remitting disease that was stable or active. In contrast to the negatively isolated CD8+ and CD4+ T cells, TEMRA cells were FACS-enriched. The sample is drawn from a study of CD8 T cells in Susac syndrome. With random hexamers, roughly 0.45 to 1 ug RNA was reverse transcribed. The amplification used immunoSEQ multiplex PCR on TCR beta CDR3; it spanned 54 Vbeta and 13 Jbeta. Each CDR3 protein gets one entry after TCRdb re-called the immunoSEQ multiplex PCR reads with MiXCR. The sample includes 90,000 to 150,000 distinct CDR3 sequences, around 94% of them seen just once. The germline gives CDR1 SGHTA, CDR2 FQGNSA. V lost 4 bases and J 10 bases, leaving 16 bases between the germline ends. CDR3 length: 13 residues.

The receptor was derived from a human donor with multiple sclerosis. Material: CD4+ T cells from PBMCs. This chain joins TRBV7-2 and TRBJ1-1, with TRBD1 as a possible D gene (5 bases). CDR3 protein: CASSSLGAGTAFF. The CDR3 DNA is TGTGCCAGCAGCTCCCTGGGTGCGGGGACAGCTTTCTTT.